This T cell receptor (beta chain) was obtained from a study of blood T cell repertoires in COVID-19. On the study more broadly: Italy, Spain and the United States were the sources of the convalescent and acute COVID-19 samples.

The ends were cut back, 5 bases at V and 2 bases at J, with 13 bases in the middle. Germline CDR1 reads SGHAT; CDR2 reads FQDESV (reference sequence). The CDR3 runs to 16 residues. The protocol was immunoSEQ multiplex PCR, while the TCRdb copy is restricted to in-frame clones and leaves out a portion. Of around 130,000 clones listed, around 84% are singletons. This receptor was taken from a man aged 40-49 years with acute COVID-19. The sample taken for sequencing was PBMCs or T cells enriched from blood (not recorded which). The chain couples TRBV11-1 to TRBJ2-6, with TRBD1 as a possible D gene (5 bases). Written as DNA, the CDR3 is TGTGCCAGCAGCCCTACCAGGGTAGCTGGGGCCAACGTCCTGACTTTC. It is translated as CASSPTRVAGANVLTF.